What follows are 9 T cell receptor beta chains derived from one specimen sequenced in a study of T cell responses to AZD1222 COVID-19 vaccine. Data came from immunoSEQ multiplex PCR; TCRdb stores just in-frame clones and leaves some out. Among approximately 100,000 clones, about 88% were seen once, and the ten largest hold approximately 17%. The source material was peripheral blood, sampled on day 0 of AZD1222 vaccination. Receptors originate from an adult in good health.

This rearrangement joins TRBV7-2 to TRBJ2-7; D is ambiguous. Trimming pared 1 base from V and 3 bases from J, leaving 10 bases between. Germline V gene data show CDR1 as SGHTA and CDR2 as FQGNSA. The CDR3 covers 14 residues. The CDR3 nucleotides are TGTGCCAGCAGCTTAGAACTACATCGCTACGAGCAGTACTTC. Its translation is CASSLELHRYEQYF.

This clone showed up just once. The J gene is TRBJ2-7, the V gene TRBV27; a weak D match, TRBD1 (6 bases). The CDR3 totals 15 residues. With 4 bases removed from V and 0 bases from J, the gap between germline ends came to 13 bases. The germline gives CDR1 MNHEY, CDR2 SMNVEV (reference sequence). CDR3: CASSSGTPSSYEQYF. The CDR3 bases are TGTGCCAGCAGTTCAGGGACACCTAGCTCCTACGAGCAGTACTTC.

There are a few counts of this clone. The chain employs TRBV7-9 and TRBJ2-3, with 8 positions matching TRBD1. CDR1 is SEHNR and CDR2 is FQNEAQ in the germline V gene (reference sequence). Trimming removed 10 bases from V and 4 bases from J; junction bases left unmatched: 4. This CDR3 spans 12 amino acids. For the CDR3, the DNA is TGTGCCACCGAACAGGGGGCAGATACGCAGTATTTT. As protein: CATEQGADTQYF.

The V gene is TRBV19, the J gene TRBJ1-2; D uncertain. V gave up 5 bases and J gave up 3 bases, with 16 bases separating them. The germline gives CDR1 LNHDA, CDR2 SQIVND (reference sequence). The CDR3 contains 15 residues. Here the CDR3 DNA reads TGTGCCAGTAGTCCACAAACTCTGGACTACTATGGCTACACCTTC. Its translation is CASSPQTLDYYGYTF.

The chain uses TRBV11-1 and TRBJ1-1; D not resolved. Trimming shortened V by 2 bases and J by 4 bases, and 14 bases separated the two germline ends. The CDR3 has 15 residues. Germline values: CDR1 SGHAT, CDR2 FQDESV (reference sequence). Written as DNA, the CDR3 is TGTGCCAGCAGCTTAACCACTAGGAGGAGCACTGAAGCTTTCTTT. Protein product: CASSLTTRRSTEAFF.

The chain combines TRBV18 with TRBJ2-7; TRBD2 agrees at 10 bases. Germline CDR1 is KGHSH and CDR2 is LQKENI. V dropped 3 bases and J dropped 0; count of bases not matched to a gene: 2. The CDR3 covers 15 residues. CDR3 region: CASSPLAGGSYEQYF. The CDR3 DNA follows: TGTGCCAGCTCACCTTTAGCGGGAGGCTCCTACGAGCAGTACTTC.

The chain recombines TRBV25-1 with TRBJ2-3; D is undetermined. Trimming cost V 3 bases and J 2 bases, with 12 bases left between them. CDR1 is MGHDK, CDR2 SYGVNS, per germline. The CDR3 has 15 residues. The CDR3 is CASSDSWGITDTQYF. The DNA for the CDR3 is TGTGCCAGCAGTGATTCTTGGGGAATCACAGATACGCAGTATTTT.

The chain recombines TRBV6-5 with TRBJ2-7, with D hard to call. The CDR3 is 13 residues long. Trimming removed 3 bases from V and 7 bases from J, with 13 bases in between. The germline gives CDR1 MNHEY, CDR2 SVGAGI. This CDR3 reads CASSYPGVREQYF. The CDR3 DNA is TGTGCCAGCAGTTATCCAGGCGTTAGGGAGCAGTACTTC.

This chain uses TRBV5-4 with TRBJ2-1; 7 bases map to TRBD1. Germline V gives CDR1 SGHNT, CDR2 YYREEE (reference sequence). The CDR3 runs 16 residues. The trim removed 4 bases at V and 1 base at J, leaving 8 bases unmatched. For the CDR3, the DNA is TGTGCCAGCAGCATTTCAGGGGGTCGGTCCTACAATGAGCAGTTCTTC. Translating gives CASSISGGRSYNEQFF.